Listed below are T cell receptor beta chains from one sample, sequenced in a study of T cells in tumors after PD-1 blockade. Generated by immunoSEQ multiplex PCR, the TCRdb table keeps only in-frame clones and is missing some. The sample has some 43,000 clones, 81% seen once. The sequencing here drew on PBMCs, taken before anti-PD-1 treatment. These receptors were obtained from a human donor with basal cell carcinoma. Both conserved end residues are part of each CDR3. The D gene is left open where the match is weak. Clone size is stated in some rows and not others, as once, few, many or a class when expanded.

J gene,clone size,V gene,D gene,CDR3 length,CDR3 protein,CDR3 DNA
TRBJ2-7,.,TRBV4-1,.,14,CASSQVSGDDEQYF,TGCGCCAGCAGCCAAGTTTCTGGGGACGACGAGCAGTACTTC
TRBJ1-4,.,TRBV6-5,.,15,CASISGGLGVEKLFF,TGTGCCAGCATTTCCGGGGGGCTAGGTGTTGAAAAACTGTTTTTT
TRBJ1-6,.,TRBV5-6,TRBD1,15,CASSFDTGENSPLHF,TGTGCCAGCAGCTTTGATACAGGGGAGAATTCACCCCTCCACTTT
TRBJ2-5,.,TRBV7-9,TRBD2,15,CASSMTSGGQETQYF,TGTGCCAGCAGCATGACTAGCGGGGGCCAAGAGACCCAGTACTTC
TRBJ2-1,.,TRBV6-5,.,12,CASRARGDEQFF,TGTGCCAGCAGAGCCCGGGGAGATGAGCAGTTCTTC
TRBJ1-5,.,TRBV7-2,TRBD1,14,CASSGQGINQPQHF,TGTGCCAGCAGCGGACAGGGGATAAATCAGCCCCAGCATTTT
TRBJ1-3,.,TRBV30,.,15,CAWSLKKSSGNTIYF,TGTGCCTGGAGTTTGAAGAAGAGCTCTGGAAACACCATATATTTT
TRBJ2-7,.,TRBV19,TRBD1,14,CASTTGVPATSLYF,TGTGCCAGTACAACAGGGGTTCCGGCTACGAGTTTGTACTTC
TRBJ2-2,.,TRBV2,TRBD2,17,CASSLTSGGGNTGELFF,TGTGCCAGCAGTCTTACTAGCGGGGGGGGTAACACCGGGGAGCTGTTTTTT
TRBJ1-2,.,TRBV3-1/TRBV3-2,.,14,CASSPGTLTGGYTF,TGTGCCAGCAGCCCGGGGACCCTTACGGGGGGCTACACCTTC
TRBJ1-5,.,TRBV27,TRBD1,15,CASKEGQGRNQPQHF,TGTGCCAGTAAAGAGGGACAGGGAAGGAATCAGCCCCAGCATTTT
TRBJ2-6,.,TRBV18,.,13,CASSPNGANVLTF,TGTGCCAGCTCACCAAATGGGGCCAACGTCCTGACTTTC
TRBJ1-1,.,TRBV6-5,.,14,CASTAPVGDTEAFF,TGTGCCAGCACCGCCCCGGTGGGTGACACTGAAGCTTTCTTT
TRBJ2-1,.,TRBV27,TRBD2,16,CASSLYASGYYNEQFF,TGTGCCAGCAGTTTATATGCTAGCGGTTATTACAATGAGCAGTTCTTC
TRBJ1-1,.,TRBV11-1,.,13,CASSSGSALEAFF,TGTGCCAGCAGCTCGGGGAGCGCTCTCGAAGCTTTCTTT
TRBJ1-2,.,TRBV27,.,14,CASRPGPLFGGYTF,TGTGCCAGCAGGCCCGGGCCGCTGTTTGGTGGCTACACCTTC
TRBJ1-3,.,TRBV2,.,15,CASTPGRDSGNTIYF,TGTGCCAGCACCCCAGGGAGGGATTCCGGAAACACCATATATTTT
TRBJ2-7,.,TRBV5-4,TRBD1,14,CASSLDRGSYEQYF,TGTGCCAGCAGCTTGGACAGGGGGTCCTACGAGCAGTACTTC
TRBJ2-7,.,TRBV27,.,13,CASSFGRSYEQYF,TGTGCCAGCAGTTTCGGGAGATCCTACGAGCAGTACTTC
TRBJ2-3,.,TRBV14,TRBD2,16,CASSQALAGTTDTQYF,TGTGCCAGCAGCCAAGCTCTAGCGGGAACCACAGATACGCAGTATTTT
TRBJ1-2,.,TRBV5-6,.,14,CASSLGAKNYGYTF,TGTGCCAGCAGCTTGGGGGCCAAAAACTATGGCTACACCTTC
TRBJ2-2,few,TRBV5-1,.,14,CASSGGLNTGELFF,TGCGCCAGCAGCGGGGGACTTAACACCGGGGAGCTGTTTTTT
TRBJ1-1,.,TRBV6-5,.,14,CASRPIGEWTEAFF,TGTGCCAGCAGGCCGATTGGGGAGTGGACTGAAGCTTTCTTT
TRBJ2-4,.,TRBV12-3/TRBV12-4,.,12,CASKGGRNIQYF,TGTGCCAGCAAGGGGGGGAGAAACATTCAGTACTTC
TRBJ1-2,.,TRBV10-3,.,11,CAISEGFGYTF,TGTGCCATCAGTGAGGGCTTTGGCTACACCTTC
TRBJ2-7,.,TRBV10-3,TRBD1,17,CAISEPAEQTGIVEQYF,TGTGCCATCAGTGAGCCTGCCGAACAGACAGGGATTGTCGAGCAGTACTTC
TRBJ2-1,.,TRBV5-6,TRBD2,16,CASSLEKRGGYNEQFF,TGTGCCAGCAGCTTGGAGAAGCGGGGGGGTTACAATGAGCAGTTCTTC
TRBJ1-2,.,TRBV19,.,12,CASSIVPGSYTF,TGTGCCAGTAGTATAGTTCCAGGAAGCTACACCTTC
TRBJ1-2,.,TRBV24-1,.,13,CATQDSINYGYTF,TGTGCCACCCAGGACAGTATAAACTATGGCTACACCTTC
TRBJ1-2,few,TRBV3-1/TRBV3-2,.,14,CASSQGEGKYGYTF,TGTGCCAGCAGCCAAGGGGAGGGAAAATATGGCTACACCTTC
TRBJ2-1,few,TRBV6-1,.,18,CASSEALQGSPSYNEQFF,TGTGCCAGCAGTGAAGCGCTTCAAGGGTCTCCCTCCTACAATGAGCAGTTCTTC
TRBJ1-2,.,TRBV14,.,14,CASSQAPQAYGYTF,TGTGCCAGCAGCCAGGCCCCCCAGGCCTATGGCTACACCTTC
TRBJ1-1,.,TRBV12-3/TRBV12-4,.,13,CASRPLGGTEAFF,TGTGCCAGCAGGCCACTTGGGGGGACTGAAGCTTTCTTT
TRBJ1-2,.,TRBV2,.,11,CASSEAYGYTF,TGTGCCAGCAGTGAGGCCTATGGCTACACCTTC